One sample yielded the 7 T cell receptor beta chains listed below, sequenced in a study of T-cell reconstitution after alpha-beta-depleted transplantation in children. This sample's TCRbeta library carried unique molecular identifier barcodes. TCRdb processed the PCR reads anew with MiXCR; each CDR3 protein has one entry. The sample contains hundreds of thousands of distinct CDR3 sequences, roughly 17% of which appear only once. The starting material was PBMCs from the stem cell graft donor, obtained from the stem cell graft. These TCRs come from a human donor who donated a stem cell graft to a child with acute myeloid leukemia.

This clonotype occurred many times. This chain uses TRBV6-2 or TRBV6-3 with TRBJ2-3; 7 nucleotides match TRBD2. The CDR3 consists of 15 residues. From germline, CDR1 is MNHEY and CDR2 SVGEGT. The ends lost 5 bases at V and 2 bases at J; junction bases unmatched: 7. CDR3 DNA: TGTGCCAGCAGTACCCGAGCGGGAAACACAGATACGCAGTATTTT. The encoded protein is CASSTRAGNTDTQYF.

This clonotype was counted many times. The chain couples TRBV20-1 to TRBJ1-4; D might be TRBD1 (5 bases). The germline V gene has CDR1 DFQATT and CDR2 SNEGSKA (reference sequence). Trimming took off 1 base at V and 7 bases at J, with 13 bases between the two ends. The CDR3 contains 14 residues. The CDR3, as DNA: TGCAGTGCTAGAGGGGCAACGGGGCGTGAAAAACTGTTTTTT. Translated: CSARGATGREKLFF.

The rearrangement links TRBV11-1 to TRBJ1-1, with TRBD1 identical over 8 bases. CDR3 length: 19 residues. Looked up from germline, CDR1 is SGHAT and CDR2 is FQDESV (reference sequence). V was pared by 3 bases and J by 3 bases, with 18 bases of the junction left unmatched. The CDR3 sequence is CASSLRVSWSGGRDTEAFF. The CDR3 coding sequence is TGTGCCAGCAGCTTGAGGGTTTCCTGGTCAGGGGGCAGGGACACTGAAGCTTTCTTT.

This chain uses TRBV28 with TRBJ1-3; D perhaps matches TRBD1 (5 bases). CDR1 is MDHEN and CDR2 is SYDVKM in the germline V gene. Trimming removed 6 bases at V and 1 base at J, with 10 bases between. The length of the CDR3 is 14 residues. CDR3 coding DNA: TGTGCCAGCAGCGTTCAGGGTTCTGGAAACACCATATATTTT. This translates into CASSVQGSGNTIYF.

The genes are TRBV4-3 and TRBJ2-5; 11 bases line up with TRBD1. With 0 bases clipped from V and 4 bases from J, the junction kept 1 base outside the gene matches. From germline, CDR1 is LGHNA and CDR2 YSLEER. There are 15 residues in the CDR3. CDR3 sequence reads: CASSQEDRGRETQYF. In nucleotides, the CDR3 is TGCGCCAGCAGCCAAGAGGACAGGGGGCGAGAGACCCAGTACTTC.

This clonotype came up many times. The CDR3 nucleotides are TGTGCCATCAGTCATGGGACTAGCGGGGCCTACGAGCAGTACTTC. Protein: CAISHGTSGAYEQYF. The chain uses TRBV10-3 and TRBJ2-7, with TRBD2 matching over 13 bases. The CDR3 runs to 15 residues. Germline CDR1 reads ENHRY; CDR2 reads SYGVKD. V trimming: 5 bases; J trimming: 2 bases; junction bases outside the gene matches: 3.

Only a few counts were recorded for this clonotype. J is TRBJ2-1 and V is TRBV7-9; D may be TRBD1 (6 bases). In germline, CDR1 is SEHNR, CDR2 FQNEAQ (reference sequence). The CDR3 extends over 16 amino acids. V lost 4 bases, J lost 7 bases, and 20 bases lay in between. CDR3 region: CASSSSGTSVRNEQFF. CDR3 DNA: TGTGCCAGCAGCTCTTCCGGGACATCGGTCCGGAATGAGCAGTTCTTC.